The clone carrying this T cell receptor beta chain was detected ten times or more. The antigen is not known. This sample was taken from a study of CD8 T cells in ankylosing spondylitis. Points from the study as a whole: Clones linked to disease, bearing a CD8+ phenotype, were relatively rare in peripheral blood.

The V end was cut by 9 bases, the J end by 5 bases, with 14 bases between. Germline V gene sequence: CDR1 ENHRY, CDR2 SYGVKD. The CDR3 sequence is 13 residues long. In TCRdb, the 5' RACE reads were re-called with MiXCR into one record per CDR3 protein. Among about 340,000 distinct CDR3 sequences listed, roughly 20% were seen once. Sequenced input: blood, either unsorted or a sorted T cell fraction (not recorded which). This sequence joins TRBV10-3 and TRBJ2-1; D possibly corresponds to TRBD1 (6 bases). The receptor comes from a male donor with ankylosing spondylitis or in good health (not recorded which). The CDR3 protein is CAIGGQLNNEQFF. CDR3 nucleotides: TGTGCCATAGGGGGACAACTTAACAATGAGCAGTTCTTC.